The rows below give T cell receptor beta chains drawn from one sample of a study of Ad26.COV2.S vaccination and SARS-CoV-2 variants. Clones were read by immunoSEQ multiplex PCR, and TCRdb kept only the in-frame ones, dropping some. This table holds more than 350,000 clones, around nine tenths found once. The sequencing here drew on peripheral blood, taken in a trial of Ad26.COV2.S vaccine versus placebo. These receptors were obtained from a person between 18 and 65 years old who received the Ad26.COV2.S COVID-19 vaccine or a placebo. Each CDR3 is given with its conserved first and last residue. The order of the fields is D gene, CDR3 length, V gene, J gene, clone size, CDR3 protein, CDR3 DNA. D genes are given only for firm matches. A clone size is listed for some rows: how often the clone was seen (once, few, many), or a class if it is expanded.

d_call: NA
cdr3_length: 13
v_call: TRBV7-6
j_call: TRBJ2-1
clone_size: NA
cdr3_aa: CASSPQLAREQFF
cdr3_nt: TGTGCCAGCAGCCCGCAACTAGCAAGAGAGCAGTTCTTC

d_call: NA
cdr3_length: 11
v_call: TRBV7-9
j_call: TRBJ1-1
clone_size: NA
cdr3_aa: CASFVHTEAFF
cdr3_nt: TGTGCCAGCTTCGTACACACTGAAGCTTTCTTT

d_call: TRBD1
cdr3_length: 14
v_call: TRBV27
j_call: TRBJ2-7
clone_size: once
cdr3_aa: CASSLTPGTGEQYF
cdr3_nt: TGTGCCAGCAGTCTCACGCCGGGGACAGGCGAGCAGTACTTC

d_call: NA
cdr3_length: 15
v_call: TRBV3-1/TRBV3-2
j_call: TRBJ1-5
clone_size: once
cdr3_aa: CASSQGGYSNQPQHF
cdr3_nt: TGTGCCAGCAGCCAGGGGGGTTATAGCAATCAGCCCCAGCATTTT

d_call: TRBD2
cdr3_length: 15
v_call: TRBV7-2
j_call: TRBJ2-2
clone_size: few
cdr3_aa: CASSSGLAETGELFF
cdr3_nt: TGTGCCAGCAGCTCGGGACTAGCGGAGACCGGGGAGCTGTTTTTT

d_call: TRBD2
cdr3_length: 14
v_call: TRBV6-2/TRBV6-3
j_call: TRBJ2-7
clone_size: NA
cdr3_aa: CASSTFSGPYEQYF
cdr3_nt: TGTGCCAGCAGCACGTTTAGCGGGCCCTACGAGCAGTACTTC

d_call: NA
cdr3_length: 11
v_call: TRBV5-8
j_call: TRBJ1-1
clone_size: NA
cdr3_aa: CASPGGNEAFF
cdr3_nt: TGTGCCAGTCCCGGGGGGAACGAAGCTTTCTTT

d_call: TRBD1
cdr3_length: 17
v_call: TRBV7-9
j_call: TRBJ2-3
clone_size: NA
cdr3_aa: CASRTGVAGKVTDTQYF
cdr3_nt: TGTGCCAGCAGGACAGGGGTTGCGGGAAAGGTTACAGATACGCAGTATTTT

d_call: NA
cdr3_length: 14
v_call: TRBV7-3
j_call: TRBJ2-1
clone_size: once
cdr3_aa: CASSITGRDNEQFF
cdr3_nt: TGTGCCAGCAGCATCACGGGAAGGGACAATGAGCAGTTCTTC

d_call: TRBD2
cdr3_length: 15
v_call: TRBV3-1/TRBV3-2
j_call: TRBJ2-7
clone_size: once
cdr3_aa: CASSQDVAGAYEQYF
cdr3_nt: TGTGCCAGCAGCCAAGATGTAGCGGGAGCCTACGAGCAGTACTTC

d_call: TRBD2
cdr3_length: 15
v_call: TRBV7-2
j_call: TRBJ2-5
clone_size: few
cdr3_aa: CASSLSGTSQETQYF
cdr3_nt: TGTGCCAGCAGCTTATCAGGGACTAGCCAAGAGACCCAGTACTTC

d_call: NA
cdr3_length: 14
v_call: TRBV5-4
j_call: TRBJ1-1
clone_size: NA
cdr3_aa: CASSHRDGNTEAFF
cdr3_nt: TGTGCCAGCAGCCACCGGGACGGGAACACTGAAGCTTTCTTT

d_call: NA
cdr3_length: 12
v_call: TRBV7-9
j_call: TRBJ2-5
clone_size: NA
cdr3_aa: CASSLREETQYF
cdr3_nt: TGTGCCAGCAGCCTCAGGGAAGAGACCCAGTACTTC

d_call: TRBD2
cdr3_length: 16
v_call: TRBV7-2
j_call: TRBJ2-5
clone_size: once
cdr3_aa: CASSFRASGYKETQYF
cdr3_nt: TGTGCCAGCAGCTTTCGGGCTAGCGGTTATAAAGAGACCCAGTACTTC

d_call: NA
cdr3_length: 12
v_call: TRBV2
j_call: TRBJ1-2
clone_size: once
cdr3_aa: CASSQTGGGYTF
cdr3_nt: TGTGCCAGCAGTCAGACAGGAGGCGGCTACACCTTC

d_call: TRBD1
cdr3_length: 15
v_call: TRBV7-2
j_call: TRBJ2-3
clone_size: NA
cdr3_aa: CASSSGQGARDTQYF
cdr3_nt: TGTGCCAGCAGCTCAGGACAGGGGGCAAGAGATACGCAGTATTTT

d_call: TRBD1
cdr3_length: 17
v_call: TRBV4-1
j_call: TRBJ1-2
clone_size: NA
cdr3_aa: CASGLTRQGGVTYGYTF
cdr3_nt: TGCGCCAGCGGTTTAACGAGACAGGGAGGGGTTACCTATGGCTACACCTTC

d_call: NA
cdr3_length: 14
v_call: TRBV5-1
j_call: TRBJ1-5
clone_size: NA
cdr3_aa: CASSPTAGYQPQHF
cdr3_nt: TGCGCCAGCAGCCCCACCGCAGGCTATCAGCCCCAGCATTTT

d_call: NA
cdr3_length: 11
v_call: TRBV6-5
j_call: TRBJ1-5
clone_size: NA
cdr3_aa: CASGIGQPQHF
cdr3_nt: TGTGCCAGCGGTATTGGTCAGCCCCAGCATTTT

d_call: TRBD2
cdr3_length: 14
v_call: TRBV18
j_call: TRBJ2-5
clone_size: NA
cdr3_aa: CASSPRLAEETQYF
cdr3_nt: TGTGCCAGCTCACCGAGGCTAGCGGAAGAGACCCAGTACTTC